What follows describes a single T cell receptor (beta chain). Antigen unknown. The data were taken from a study of cytomegalovirus exposure and HLA in healthy donors. Researchers ran the PCR with 60 Vbeta and 13 Jbeta primers. Profiling relied on immunoSEQ multiplex PCR, and the TCRdb table lists in-frame clones only, not all of them. The sample lists about 140,000 clones; about 10% were seen once. Study-level points and caveats: A few chains tied to CMV proved CMV antigen-specific in vitro. Donor immune exposure was known only as CMV serostatus. The authors considered a cluster of highly shared sequence variants likely to be a sequencing artifact.

Germline V lookup: CDR1 SEHNR, CDR2 FQNEAQ (reference sequence). The CDR3 is made up of 16 amino acids. Trimming took 5 bases from V and 0 from J; bases not matched to a gene: 8. This receptor was obtained from a woman in her forties in good health and CMV-seropositive. This sequence joins TRBV7-9 and TRBJ1-1; the match to TRBD1 covers 8 bases. Sequenced: PBMCs. The CDR3 loop is CASSRRQGMMNTEAFF. CDR3 DNA: TGTGCCAGCAGCCGGCGACAGGGGATGATGAACACTGAAGCTTTCTTT.